The 26 T cell receptor beta chains below all came from one sample that was sequenced in a study of blood T cell repertoires in COVID-19. This table comes from immunoSEQ multiplex PCR, and its TCRdb copy is limited to in-frame clones, with some not included. The sample lists a few hundred thousand clones, 75% to 90% occurring once. The sequencing input was PBMCs or T cells enriched from blood (not recorded which). The receptors were sampled from a man younger than 35 who had recovered from COVID-19.

As regards this clone: A read error is likely, as this CDR3 ends without the conserved phenylalanine or tryptophan. Because the CDR3's place on the DNA is in doubt, the DNA is left out and the CDR3 is given as listed by TCRdb. V is TRBV29-1 and J is TRBJ2-7; whether TRBD1, the table's D call, matches the DNA was not checked. Germline V gene data show CDR1 as SQVTM and CDR2 as ANQGSEA. The CDR3 is 8 residues long, ends included. This chain's CDR3 is CSVEKFGQ.

The chain links TRBV7-7 to TRBJ2-7, with D possibly matching TRBD2 (5 bases). Looked up from germline, CDR1 is SSHAT and CDR2 is FNYEAQ (reference sequence). CDR3 length: 15 amino acids. The V end was cut by 2 bases, the J end by 7 bases, with 18 bases between. The CDR3: CASSLLVATPSEQYF. CDR3 DNA sequence: TGTGCCAGCAGCTTACTAGTAGCGACGCCGAGTGAGCAGTACTTC. Full variable domain (outside the CDR3, taken from reference TRBV7-7 and TRBJ2-7): GAGVSQSPRYKVTKRGQDVTLRCDPISSHATLYWYQQALGQGPEFLTYFNYEAQPDKSGLPSDRFSAERPEGSISTLTIQRTEQRDSAMYRCASSLLVATPSEQYFGPGTRLTVT.

The chain links TRBV30 to TRBJ2-7, with D unclear. Per germline, CDR1 GTSNPN and CDR2 SVGIG (reference sequence). The CDR3 contains 12 residues. Trimming took off 2 bases at V and 0 bases at J, with 5 bases between the two ends. In nucleotides, the CDR3 is TGTGCCTGGAGTTTTATCTCCTACGAGCAGTACTTC. This codes for CAWSFISYEQYF. The full variable domain, in which reference TRBV30 and TRBJ2-7 provide the parts outside the CDR3, is SQTIHQWPATLVQPVGSPLSLECTVEGTSNPNLYWYRQAAGRGLQLLFYSVGIGQISSEVPQNLSASRPQDRQFILSSKKLLLSDSGFYLCAWSFISYEQYFGPGTRLTVT.

V is TRBV5-4 and J is TRBJ2-7; D is ambiguous. V dropped 2 bases and J dropped 3 bases, with 6 bases sitting between them. Per germline, CDR1 SGHNT and CDR2 YYREEE (reference sequence). The CDR3 is 12 amino acids. DNA of the CDR3: TGTGCCAGCAGCTTTGGCAGCTACGAGCAGTACTTC. Translating gives CASSFGSYEQYF.

The chain has TRBV4-3 and TRBJ1-1; no reliable D call. Trimming stripped 2 bases from V and 0 bases from J, with 4 bases between. CDR3 length: 13 amino acids. From germline, CDR1 is LGHNA and CDR2 YSLEER. In DNA form, the CDR3 reads TGCGCCAGCAGCCAACAAATGAACACTGAAGCTTTCTTT. Translation gives CASSQQMNTEAFF.

V and J are TRBV5-5 and TRBJ2-5, with 9 bases lining up with TRBD2. Germline assignment: CDR1 SGHKS and CDR2 YYEKEE (reference sequence). V was clipped by 1 base and J by 1 base; unmatched bases: 5. The CDR3 loop spans 16 amino acids. The CDR3: CASSLKSGGSQETQYF. As DNA, the CDR3 is TGTGCCAGCAGCTTGAAGAGCGGGGGGAGCCAAGAGACCCAGTACTTC.

The chain is built from TRBV2 and TRBJ1-6, with 7 positions matching TRBD1. V lost 2 bases, J lost 3 bases, and 7 bases stayed unmatched. From germline, CDR1 is SNHLY and CDR2 FYNNEI. The CDR3 length is 17 residues. The CDR3 nucleotides are TGTGCCAGCAGTGAATTTTGCAGGGGGATCTATAATTCACCCCTCCACTTT. Its protein product is CASSEFCRGIYNSPLHF. The full variable domain, its missing parts supplied by reference TRBV2 and TRBJ1-6, is EPEVTQTPSHQVTQMGQEVILRCVPISNHLYFYWYRQILGQKVEFLVSFYNNEISEKSEIFDDQFSVERPDGSNFTLKIRSTKLEDSAMYFCASSEFCRGIYNSPLHFGNGTRLTVT.

The gene calls are TRBV19 and TRBJ2-2; TRBD1 matches at 11 bases. CDR1 and CDR2 (germline): LNHDA, SQIVND (reference sequence). The CDR3 length is 15 residues. J gave up 6 bases and V 5 bases, and 5 bases lay outside the gene matches. CDR3 coding DNA: TGTGCCAGTAGTGTAGGACAGGGGGCGGCCGGGGAGCTGTTTTTT. Translation: CASSVGQGAAGELFF.

This clone was counted a single time. This chain connects TRBV5-1 to TRBJ1-2; a possible D gene is TRBD1 (5 bases). Germline CDR1 is SGHRS and CDR2 is YFSETQ. The V gene lost 4 bases and the J gene lost 3 bases, with 16 bases spanning the gap. The CDR3 covers 15 residues. CDR3 in amino acids: CASSVFSGGDYGYTF. In nucleotides, the CDR3 is TGCGCCAGCAGCGTCTTTTCCGGGGGGGACTATGGCTACACCTTC.

The chain has TRBV3-1 (or the pseudogene TRBV3-2) and TRBJ1-4; D is uncertain. The ends were cut back, 4 bases at V and 10 bases at J, with 10 bases in the middle. This CDR3 has 12 residues. The germline V gene has CDR1 LGHDT and CDR2 YNNKEL (reference sequence). As DNA, the CDR3 is TGTGCCAGCAGCCCTCACCGGGGAAAACTGTTTTTT. This gives the protein CASSPHRGKLFF.

This chain uses TRBV19 with TRBJ2-7, with a possible D match to TRBD1 (6 bases). Per the germline V gene, CDR1 is LNHDA and CDR2 is SQIVND (reference sequence). V was trimmed by 3 bases and J by 3 bases, leaving 12 bases between them. The CDR3 loop spans 14 amino acids. The CDR3 spells CASSIPGQIYEQYF. In DNA, the CDR3 is TGTGCCAGTAGTATTCCGGGACAAATCTACGAGCAGTACTTC.

The chain employs TRBV19 and TRBJ2-3, with D unclear. The germline V and J ends were trimmed by 3 bases and 2 bases, with 12 bases remaining between them. Germline V gene sequence: CDR1 LNHDA, CDR2 SQIVND (reference sequence). This CDR3 has 15 residues. CDR3 protein: CASSMGLPPTDTQYF. The CDR3 bases are TGTGCCAGTAGTATGGGCCTGCCCCCCACAGATACGCAGTATTTT.

The chain is built from TRBV18 and TRBJ2-7, with 8 bases matching TRBD1. Germline V CDR1 and CDR2: KGHSH, LQKENI. V trimming: 3 bases; J trimming: 3 bases; junction bases outside the gene matches: 7. The CDR3 spans 15 residues. The CDR3 sequence is CASSPGQGLNYEQYF. DNA for the CDR3: TGTGCCAGCTCACCCGGACAGGGCTTAAACTACGAGCAGTACTTC.

V gene TRBV4-1 combines with J gene TRBJ2-1; TRBD2 aligns across 9 bases. This CDR3 is built from 14 residues. Trimming took 4 bases from V and 7 from J; bases not matched to a gene: 5. Germline V gene sequence: CDR1 MGHRA, CDR2 YSYEKL. Here the CDR3 reads CASSPGLAKNEQFF. As DNA, the CDR3 is TGCGCCAGCAGCCCGGGACTAGCCAAGAATGAGCAGTTCTTC.

This chain connects TRBV27 to TRBJ2-7, with 12 bases identical to TRBD2. V lost 5 bases to trimming and J lost 6 bases; unmatched junction nucleotides: 8. The CDR3 spans 15 residues. In germline, CDR1 is MNHEY, CDR2 SMNVEV (reference sequence). The CDR3 sequence is CASSEVTSGRGEQYF. The CDR3 DNA follows: TGTGCCAGCAGTGAAGTGACTAGCGGGAGAGGCGAGCAGTACTTC.

The chain carries TRBV2 and TRBJ1-1; TRBD1 matches 7 bases. Germline V CDR1 and CDR2: SNHLY, FYNNEI. The CDR3 is made up of 14 amino acids. With 5 bases clipped from V and 4 bases from J, the junction kept 7 bases outside the gene matches. This CDR3 is CASSWAQGSTEAFF. The CDR3 DNA reads TGTGCCAGCAGTTGGGCACAGGGGAGCACTGAAGCTTTCTTT. The complete variable domain, with remaining parts taken from reference TRBV2 and TRBJ1-1, reads EPEVTQTPSHQVTQMGQEVILRCVPISNHLYFYWYRQILGQKVEFLVSFYNNEISEKSEIFDDQFSVERPDGSNFTLKIRSTKLEDSAMYFCASSWAQGSTEAFFGQGTRLTVV.

The chain joins TRBV9 to TRBJ2-2; 7 bases fit TRBD2. The CDR3 extends over 13 amino acids. The ends lost 4 bases at V and 7 bases at J; junction bases unmatched: 4. Germline CDR1 is SGDLS and CDR2 is YYNGEE. CDR3 residues: CASSPTSVGELFF. As DNA, the CDR3 is TGTGCCAGCAGCCCCACTAGCGTCGGGGAGCTGTTTTTT.

This chain connects TRBV18 to TRBJ1-3, with TRBD1 matching 7 bases. The CDR3 has 16 amino acids. Trimming removed 3 bases from V and 3 bases from J; junction bases left unmatched: 8. CDR1 and CDR2 from the germline V gene are KGHSH and LQKENI. CDR3 DNA: TGTGCCAGCTCACCCCGGACAGGCGAGATTGGAAACACCATATATTTT. It translates to CASSPRTGEIGNTIYF.

The chain uses TRBV6-5 and TRBJ1-3; D is unresolved. Germline CDR1 is MNHEY and CDR2 is SVGAGI. The CDR3 is made up of 13 amino acids. With 6 bases removed from V and 2 bases from J, the gap between germline ends came to 8 bases. The CDR3 nucleotides read TGTGCCAGCAGCACAGTTACTGGAAACACCATATATTTT. Protein product: CASSTVTGNTIYF.

The rearrangement links TRBV7-3 to TRBJ2-2; the match to TRBD1 covers 8 bases. CDR1 and CDR2 (germline): SGHTA, FQGTGA. After removal of 4 bases from V and 6 bases from J, the junction contained 7 bases not matched to a gene. CDR3 length: 15 residues. The CDR3 sequence: CASSSDRGLAGELFF. As DNA, the CDR3 is TGTGCCAGCAGCTCCGACAGGGGTTTAGCCGGGGAGCTGTTTTTT.

The V call is TRBV5-1, the J call TRBJ2-5; TRBD2 agrees at 13 bases. This CDR3 comprises 16 residues. V lost 3 bases and J lost 0; bases outside the gene matches: 2. Germline V gene data show CDR1 as SGHRS and CDR2 as YFSETQ. The CDR3: CASSSGTSGDQETQYF. The CDR3 bases are TGCGCCAGCAGCTCCGGGACTAGCGGGGACCAAGAGACCCAGTACTTC.

The chain combines TRBV20-1 with TRBJ2-3; D might be TRBD1 (5 bases). This CDR3 is built from 10 residues. Trimming cost V 5 bases and J 5 bases, with 5 bases left between them. CDR1 DFQATT and CDR2 SNEGSKA come from the germline V gene (reference sequence). The CDR3: CSADRDTQYF. The DNA for the CDR3 is TGCAGTGCTGACAGAGATACGCAGTATTTT.

J is TRBJ2-7 and V is TRBV10-2, with 7 positions matching TRBD1. Trimming at V came to 4 bases and at J to 3 bases, leaving 9 bases not matched to a gene. CDR3 length: 15 residues. Germline CDR1 is WSHSY and CDR2 is SAAADI. The CDR3 protein is CASSGPGQTSYEQYF. CDR3 bases: TGCGCCAGCAGTGGGCCGGGACAGACCAGCTACGAGCAGTACTTC.

The rearrangement uses TRBV2 and TRBJ1-5; a weak D match, TRBD1 (5 bases). This CDR3 is 14 amino acids long. CDR1 is SNHLY and CDR2 is FYNNEI in the germline V gene. Trimming took off 6 bases at V and 3 bases at J, with 12 bases between the two ends. The chain's CDR3 is CASRQGTVNQPQHF. In nucleotides, the CDR3 is TGTGCCAGCAGGCAGGGCACGGTCAATCAGCCCCAGCATTTT.

This rearrangement joins TRBV19 to TRBJ2-7, with a possible D match to TRBD1 (5 bases). CDR3 size: 16 residues. The V end was cut by 4 bases, the J end by 1 base, with 17 bases between. CDR1 and CDR2 from the germline V gene are LNHDA and SQIVND (reference sequence). The CDR3 spells CASSTPGRALSYEQYF. The CDR3, as DNA: TGTGCCAGTAGTACCCCCGGCAGGGCCTTATCCTACGAGCAGTACTTC.

The chain couples TRBV6-5 to TRBJ2-7, with D perhaps TRBD1 (5 bases). The CDR3 is 15 amino acids. Germline V lookup: CDR1 MNHEY, CDR2 SVGAGI. The V end was cut by 0 bases, the J end by 4 bases, with 13 bases between. In DNA, the CDR3 is TGTGCCAGCAGTTACTCGACGGCTAAGGGGTACGAGCAGTACTTC. Residues: CASSYSTAKGYEQYF.